This T cell receptor (beta chain) emerged from a study of beta chain features in type 1 diabetes. Whole-study context: Sorted cells examined across all samples numbered 95 million to 120 million.

The germline V gene has CDR1 LNHDA and CDR2 SQIVND (reference sequence). The CDR3 is 13 residues long. Concerning this clone: Its specificity is unknown.

Of the isolated RNA, all was reverse transcribed, and so the sequenced material was expressed TCRB transcripts. Profiled with immunoSEQ multiplex PCR; TCRdb holds only in-frame clones, not every one. The sample shows 130,000 to 150,000 clones, 40% to 55% of them seen only once. Notes on the study in general: TCRB CDR3 length was moderately but significantly reduced in all four CD4+ subsets of Type 1 diabetes patients.

Donors underwent one heparinised blood draw, about 110 mL on average. Purities over 95% were achieved in all sorted populations. The sequence was collected from a man aged 18-30 years in good health. The specimen was Tregs from blood. The chain recombines TRBV19 with TRBJ2-5; a weak D match, TRBD1 (5 bases). Gene TRBJ2-7 matches the end of the DNA better, so the J call may be wrong. CDR3 sequence: CASSHGRGYEQYF. The DNA of the CDR3 is TGTGCCAGTTCTCACGGTAGGGGCTACGAGCAGTACTTC.